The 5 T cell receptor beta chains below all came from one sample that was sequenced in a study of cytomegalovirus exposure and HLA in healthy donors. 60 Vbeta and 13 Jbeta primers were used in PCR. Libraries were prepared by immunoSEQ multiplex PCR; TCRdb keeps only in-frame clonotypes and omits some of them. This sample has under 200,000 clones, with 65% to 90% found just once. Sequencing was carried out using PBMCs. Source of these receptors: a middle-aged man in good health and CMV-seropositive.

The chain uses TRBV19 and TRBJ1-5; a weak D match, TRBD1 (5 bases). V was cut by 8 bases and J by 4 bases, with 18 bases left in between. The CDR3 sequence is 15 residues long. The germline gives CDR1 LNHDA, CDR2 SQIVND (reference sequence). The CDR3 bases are TGTGCCAGTGCGAACGCGGGGCCTGCTAATCAGCCCCAGCATTTT. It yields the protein CASANAGPANQPQHF. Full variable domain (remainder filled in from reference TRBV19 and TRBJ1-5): DGGITQSPKYLFRKEGQNVTLSCEQNLNHDAMYWYRQDPGQGLRLIYYSQIVNDFQKGDIAEGYSVSREKKESFPLTVTSAQKNPTAFYLCASANAGPANQPQHFGDGTRLSIL.

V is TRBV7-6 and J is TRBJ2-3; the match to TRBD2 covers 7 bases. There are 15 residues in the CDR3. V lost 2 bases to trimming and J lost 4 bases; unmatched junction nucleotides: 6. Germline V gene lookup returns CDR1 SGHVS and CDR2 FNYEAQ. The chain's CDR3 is CASSLSWGGADTQYF. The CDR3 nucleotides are TGTGCCAGCAGCTTAAGCTGGGGGGGTGCAGATACGCAGTATTTT.

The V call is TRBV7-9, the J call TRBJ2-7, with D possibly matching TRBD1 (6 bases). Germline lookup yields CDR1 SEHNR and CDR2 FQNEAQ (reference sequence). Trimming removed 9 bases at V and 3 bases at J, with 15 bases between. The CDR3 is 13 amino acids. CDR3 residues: CASGTPLDYEQYF. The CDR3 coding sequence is TGTGCCAGTGGGACACCCCTAGACTACGAGCAGTACTTC.

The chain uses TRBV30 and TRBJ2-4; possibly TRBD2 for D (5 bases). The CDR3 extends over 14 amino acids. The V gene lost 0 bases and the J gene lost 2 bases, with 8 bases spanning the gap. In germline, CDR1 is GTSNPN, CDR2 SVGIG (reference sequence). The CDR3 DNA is TGTGCCTGGAGTGTAACGGGGACCAAAAACATTCAGTACTTC. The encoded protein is CAWSVTGTKNIQYF.

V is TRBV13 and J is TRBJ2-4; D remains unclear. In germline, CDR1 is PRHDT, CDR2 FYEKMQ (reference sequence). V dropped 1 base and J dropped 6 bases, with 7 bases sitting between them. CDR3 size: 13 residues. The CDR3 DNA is TGTGCCAGCAGCTTAGAATCGGGAAACATTCAGTACTTC. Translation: CASSLESGNIQYF.